This T cell receptor beta chain was obtained from a study of blood T cell repertoires in COVID-19. The repertoire was sequenced with immunoSEQ multiplex PCR; TCRdb's copy has only in-frame clones and lacks some. The sample lists 180,000 or so clones; roughly 86% were seen once. Among Cohort 3 donors, those recovered had two negative PCRs, clearance, or symptom resolution. This clone has just one count. Germline CDR1 reads SGHDN; CDR2 reads FVKESK. V was cut by 4 bases and J by 1 base, with 4 bases left in between. The length of the CDR3 is 12 residues. The clonotype was recovered from a woman aged 25-40 years who had recovered from COVID-19. This rearrangement joins TRBV14 to TRBJ2-5; D gene ambiguous. The source material was PBMCs or T cells enriched from blood (not recorded which). CDR3 coding DNA: TGTGCCAGCAGCCCTACCCAAGAGACCCAGTACTTC. It codes for CASSPTQETQYF.